One sample yielded the 20 T cell receptor beta chains listed below, sequenced in a study of blood T cell repertoires in COVID-19. The method was immunoSEQ multiplex PCR; TCRdb's version includes in-frame clones alone and lacks a portion of them. The sample gives roughly 260,000 clones, roughly 82% of which show up once; 4.9% is in the top ten. Sequenced: peripheral blood. These receptors were collected from a woman of 80 years or more with active or convalescent COVID-19.

Only one count was recorded for this clone. The genes are TRBV10-2 and TRBJ2-1; 12 nucleotides align to TRBD2. The CDR3 is 16 residues long. Trimming cost V 2 bases and J 4 bases; bases outside gene matches: 3. Germline V gives CDR1 WSHSY, CDR2 SAAADI. Here the CDR3 reads CASSETSGGPYNEQFF. For the CDR3, the DNA is TGCGCCAGCAGTGAGACTAGCGGGGGGCCTTACAATGAGCAGTTCTTC.

The chain joins TRBV6-5 to TRBJ2-7; the match to TRBD2 covers 10 bases. Germline V gene sequence: CDR1 MNHEY, CDR2 SVGAGI. The CDR3 runs 15 residues. V gave up 7 bases and J gave up 3 bases; unmatched junction bases: 9. As DNA, the CDR3 is TGTGCCAGCACCCCCCGACTAGCGGGTAGCTACGAGCAGTACTTC. Protein product: CASTPRLAGSYEQYF.

The rearrangement links TRBV30 to TRBJ2-3; 7 bases agree with TRBD2. CDR1 and CDR2 (germline): GTSNPN, SVGIG (reference sequence). Losses at the gene ends were 5 bases for V and 0 bases for J; bases not matched to a gene: 2. This CDR3 is 13 amino acids long. Here the CDR3 reads CAWVGGSTDTQYF. In DNA, the CDR3 is TGTGCCTGGGTGGGGGGGAGCACAGATACGCAGTATTTT.

The rearrangement links TRBV2 to TRBJ2-2; TRBD2 agrees at 9 bases. After removal of 4 bases from V and 6 bases from J, the junction contained 3 bases not matched to a gene. Germline CDR1 reads SNHLY; CDR2 reads FYNNEI. The CDR3 length is 14 residues. CDR3 loop: CASSVLAGSGELFF. The CDR3 bases are TGTGCCAGCAGTGTGCTAGCGGGGTCCGGGGAGCTGTTTTTT.

This clone turned up a few times. The CDR3 protein is CASSPGTGAYNEQFF. The CDR3 DNA sequence: TGTGCCAGCAGCCCCGGGACAGGGGCCTACAATGAGCAGTTCTTC. The rearrangement links TRBV5-6 to TRBJ2-1; 10 positions match TRBD1. J gave up 2 bases and V 4 bases, and 3 bases lay outside the gene matches. This CDR3 spans 15 amino acids. Germline V gene data show CDR1 as SGHDT and CDR2 as YYEEEE.

J is TRBJ2-2 and V is TRBV2; D is perhaps TRBD2 (5 bases). CDR1 and CDR2 from the germline V gene are SNHLY and FYNNEI. This CDR3 comprises 13 residues. V was shortened by 7 bases and J by 1 base, with 7 bases between the two germline ends. The CDR3 DNA is TGTGCCAGCATACGGGAGAACACCGGGGAGCTGTTTTTT. Its protein is CASIRENTGELFF.

This clone was seen a few times. The chain recombines TRBV9 with TRBJ2-2; 13 bases map to TRBD2. The germline gives CDR1 SGDLS, CDR2 YYNGEE. The V gene end was trimmed by 0 bases and the J gene end by 0 bases; junction bases not matched to a gene: 5. The CDR3 is made up of 19 amino acids. CDR3 protein: CASSVEGLAGTPNTGELFF. Written as DNA, the CDR3 is TGTGCCAGCAGCGTAGAGGGACTAGCGGGGACACCGAACACCGGGGAGCTGTTTTTT.

This CDR3 is CASSQARDRGYNEQFF. The DNA of the CDR3 is TGTGCCAGCAGCCAAGCCCGGGACAGGGGTTACAATGAGCAGTTCTTC. This chain uses TRBV4-2 with TRBJ2-1, with 10 bases lining up with TRBD1. The CDR3 totals 16 residues. The junction had 4 bases not matched to a gene; V was cut back by 1 base and J by 4 bases. Looked up from germline, CDR1 is LGHNA and CDR2 is YNFKEQ.

In the case of this clone: The junction departs from germline at one end; a sequencing error may be responsible. The rearrangement joins TRBV4-2 to TRBJ2-7, with 9 nucleotides matching TRBD1. CDR1 is LGHNA and CDR2 is YNFKEQ in the germline V gene. The CDR3 length is 13 residues. The CDR3 nucleotides read TGTGCCGGCAGCCAAGGGGACAGGGTCGAGCAGTACTTC. Amino acids: CAGSQGDRVEQYF.

This chain uses TRBV13 with TRBJ2-1, with TRBD1 matching over 12 bases. Trimming at V came to 4 bases and at J to 6 bases, leaving 4 bases not matched to a gene. The CDR3 is 15 residues long. Germline-derived CDR1 and CDR2 are PRHDT and FYEKMQ (reference sequence). Here the CDR3 reads CASSYAGQGANEQFF. Written as DNA, the CDR3 is TGTGCCAGCAGCTATGCGGGACAGGGGGCCAATGAGCAGTTCTTC.

This chain uses TRBV5-1 with TRBJ2-7, with TRBD2 matching 8 bases. The CDR3 has 17 residues. Germline assignment: CDR1 SGHRS and CDR2 YFSETQ. Trimming cost V 4 bases and J 4 bases; bases outside gene matches: 16. This chain's CDR3 is CASSPGLGTGGLYEQYF. The CDR3 coding sequence is TGCGCCAGCAGCCCGGGGCTGGGGACGGGAGGGTTGTACGAGCAGTACTTC.

V and J are TRBV5-1 and TRBJ2-1, with TRBD2 matching over 10 bases. Germline V gene data show CDR1 as SGHRS and CDR2 as YFSETQ. V was clipped by 0 bases and J by 6 bases; unmatched bases: 3. The CDR3 has 15 amino acids. The CDR3 reads CASSLASGSFNEQFF. CDR3 DNA sequence: TGCGCCAGCAGCTTGGCTAGCGGGAGCTTCAATGAGCAGTTCTTC.

The chain employs TRBV6-1 and TRBJ1-1; D ambiguous. Germline loops: CDR1 MNHNS, CDR2 SASEGT. The CDR3 runs 11 residues. V was clipped by 3 bases and J by 7 bases, with 6 bases between them. For the CDR3, the DNA is TGTGCCAGCAGTGACCGGGGTGAAGCTTTCTTT. Protein product: CASSDRGEAFF.

J is TRBJ2-2 and V is TRBV7-9; tentative D call: TRBD1 (6 bases). The CDR3 sequence is 15 residues long. V was trimmed by 4 bases and J by 7 bases, leaving 16 bases between them. Germline CDR1 reads SEHNR; CDR2 reads FQNEAQ (reference sequence). The CDR3 DNA sequence: TGTGCCAGCAGCTCCCTGGGGGCCGAGGGCGGGGAGCTGTTTTTT. As protein: CASSSLGAEGGELFF. The full variable domain, rest sourced from reference TRBV7-9 and TRBJ2-2, is DTGVSQNPRHKITKRGQNVTFRCDPISEHNRLYWYRQTLGQGPEFLTYFQNEAQLEKSRLLSDRFSAERPKGSFSTLEIQRTEQGDSAMYLCASSSLGAEGGELFFGEGSRLTVL.

The chain carries TRBV2 and TRBJ2-7, with TRBD2 matching 9 bases. The germline gives CDR1 SNHLY, CDR2 FYNNEI. There are 15 residues in the CDR3. Trimming cost V 6 bases and J 3 bases; bases outside gene matches: 9. In nucleotides, the CDR3 is TGTGCCAGCAGAGAGGGGGTGACTAGCGGCTACGAGCAGTACTTC. Its translation: CASREGVTSGYEQYF.

The chain has TRBV30 and TRBJ2-7; 7 nucleotides agree with TRBD1. After removal of 2 bases from V and 6 bases from J, the junction contained 4 bases not matched to a gene. CDR3 length equals 12 residues. The germline V gene has CDR1 GTSNPN and CDR2 SVGIG (reference sequence). CDR3 sequence: CAWSQQGIEQYF. The CDR3 bases are TGTGCCTGGAGTCAACAGGGGATCGAGCAGTACTTC.

This chain links TRBV10-3 with TRBJ2-7; TRBD1 aligns across 10 bases. After removal of 9 bases from V and 4 bases from J, the junction contained 6 bases not matched to a gene. The CDR3 runs 13 residues. Germline V gives CDR1 ENHRY, CDR2 SYGVKD. The CDR3 nucleotides read TGTGCCATGGGACAGGGGATTTCGTACGAGCAGTACTTC. Protein: CAMGQGISYEQYF.

This chain uses TRBV7-6 with TRBJ2-3, with D possibly matching TRBD1 (5 bases). This CDR3 has 16 residues. Looked up from germline, CDR1 is SGHVS and CDR2 is FNYEAQ. With 0 bases removed from V and 3 bases from J, the gap between germline ends came to 13 bases. The CDR3 here is CASSLAQGLSTDTQYF. The DNA for the CDR3 is TGTGCCAGCAGCTTAGCGCAGGGCTTGAGTACAGATACGCAGTATTTT.

This chain links TRBV24-1 with TRBJ2-1, with a possible D match to TRBD2 (6 bases). Germline CDR1 is KGHDR and CDR2 is SFDVKD. Between the trimmed V and J ends, which lost 3 bases and 10 bases, there was a span of 21 bases. The CDR3 extends over 16 amino acids. CDR3 loop: CATSDGGAVRVEEQFF. CDR3 DNA sequence: TGTGCCACCAGTGATGGCGGGGCGGTCAGGGTGGAGGAGCAGTTCTTC.

This chain joins TRBV3-1 (or the pseudogene TRBV3-2) and TRBJ1-2; D is possibly TRBD1 (5 bases). This CDR3 is built from 15 residues. Trimming shortened V by 4 bases and J by 2 bases, and 14 bases separated the two germline ends. Germline values: CDR1 LGHDT, CDR2 YNNKEL (reference sequence). The DNA of the CDR3 is TGTGCCAGCAGCCCCGCGCCCGGGGGGAACTATGGCTACACCTTC. It specifies CASSPAPGGNYGYTF.